This T cell receptor beta chain was observed in a study of vaccination and CD4 T cells after COVID-19. Study as a whole: Convalescent individuals exhibited SARS-CoV-2 positivity on nasal swab PCR, with fewer than ten mild and one severe presentation.

The treatment is: roughly 11-day PBMC culture with coronavirus spike peptide pools or control peptides (ViraFEST assay). Half-medium replacement with fresh IL-2 medium took place on days 3 and 7. On this clonotype itself: Its matching antigen is unknown.

Sequenced with the Oncomine TCR Beta short-read assay was DNA taken from cultured CD4+ T cells. CD4+ T cells were cultured, and genomic DNA was extracted from them. TCRdb called the PCR reads again in MiXCR, with one record for every CDR3 protein. The sample yields some 15,000 distinct CDR3 sequences, about 56% seen once. This CDR3 spans 13 amino acids. V gave up 0 bases and J gave up 3 bases, with 0 bases separating them. Input material: CD4+ T cells from blood, cultured in vitro. The sequence came from a human donor who had recovered from COVID-19. The gene calls are TRBV12-3 or TRBV12-4 and TRBJ2-6; D gene uncertain. The CDR3 loop reads CASSLAGANVLTF. CDR3 in DNA: TGTGCCAGCAGTTTAGCTGGGGCCAACGTCCTGACTTTC.